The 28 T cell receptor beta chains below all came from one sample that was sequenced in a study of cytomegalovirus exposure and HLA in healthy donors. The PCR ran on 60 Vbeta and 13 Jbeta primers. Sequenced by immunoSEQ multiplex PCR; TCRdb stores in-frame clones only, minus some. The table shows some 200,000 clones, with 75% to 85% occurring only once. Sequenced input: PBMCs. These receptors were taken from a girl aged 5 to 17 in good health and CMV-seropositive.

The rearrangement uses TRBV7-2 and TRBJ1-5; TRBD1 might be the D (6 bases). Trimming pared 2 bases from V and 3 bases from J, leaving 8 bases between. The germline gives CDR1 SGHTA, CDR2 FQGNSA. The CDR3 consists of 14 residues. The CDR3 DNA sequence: TGTGCCAGCAGCTTATCAGGGGTCAATCAGCCCCAGCATTTT. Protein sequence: CASSLSGVNQPQHF.

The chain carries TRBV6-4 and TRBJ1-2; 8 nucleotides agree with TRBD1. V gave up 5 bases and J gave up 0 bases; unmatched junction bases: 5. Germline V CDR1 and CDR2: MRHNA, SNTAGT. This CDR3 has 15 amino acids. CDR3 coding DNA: TGTGCCAGCAGTCCCTGGACAGGGACTAACTATGGCTACACCTTC. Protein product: CASSPWTGTNYGYTF.

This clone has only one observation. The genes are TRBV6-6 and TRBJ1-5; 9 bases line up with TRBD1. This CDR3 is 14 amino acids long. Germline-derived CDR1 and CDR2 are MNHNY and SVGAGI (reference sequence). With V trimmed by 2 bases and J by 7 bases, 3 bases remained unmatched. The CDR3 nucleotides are TGTGCCAGCAGTTACGGGGACAGGGACCAGCCCCAGCATTTT. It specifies CASSYGDRDQPQHF.

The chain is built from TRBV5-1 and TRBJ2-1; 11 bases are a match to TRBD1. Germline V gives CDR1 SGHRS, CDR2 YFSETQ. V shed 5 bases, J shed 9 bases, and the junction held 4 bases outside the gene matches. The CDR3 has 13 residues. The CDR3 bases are TGCGCCAGCAGACGGGGACAGGGGGGTGAGCAGTTCTTC. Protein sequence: CASRRGQGGEQFF.

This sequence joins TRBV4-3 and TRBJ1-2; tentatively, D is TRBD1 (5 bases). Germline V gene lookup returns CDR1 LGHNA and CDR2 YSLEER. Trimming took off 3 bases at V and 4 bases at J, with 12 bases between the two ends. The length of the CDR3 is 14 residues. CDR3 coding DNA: TGCGCCAGCAGCCAGGCAGGGTCTGGCTATGGCTACACCTTC. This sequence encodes CASSQAGSGYGYTF.

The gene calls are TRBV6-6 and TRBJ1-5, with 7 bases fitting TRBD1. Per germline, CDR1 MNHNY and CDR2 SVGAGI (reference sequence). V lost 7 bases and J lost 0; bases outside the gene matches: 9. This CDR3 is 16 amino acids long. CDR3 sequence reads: CASTSKGQVSNQPQHF. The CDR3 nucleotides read TGTGCCAGCACCTCAAAAGGACAGGTTAGCAATCAGCCCCAGCATTTT.

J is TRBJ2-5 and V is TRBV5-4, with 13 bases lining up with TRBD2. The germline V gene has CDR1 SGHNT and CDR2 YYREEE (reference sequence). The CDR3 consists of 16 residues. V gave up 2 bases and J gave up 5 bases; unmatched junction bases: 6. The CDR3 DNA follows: TGTGCCAGCAGCTTTGGGACTAGCGGGGCCCTGGAGACCCAGTACTTC. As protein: CASSFGTSGALETQYF.

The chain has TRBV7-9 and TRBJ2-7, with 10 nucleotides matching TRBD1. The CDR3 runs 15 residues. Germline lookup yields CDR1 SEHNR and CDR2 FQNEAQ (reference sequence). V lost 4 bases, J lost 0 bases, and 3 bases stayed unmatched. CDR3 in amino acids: CASSSGQGSSYEQYF. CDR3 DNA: TGTGCCAGCAGCTCGGGACAGGGGAGCTCCTACGAGCAGTACTTC.

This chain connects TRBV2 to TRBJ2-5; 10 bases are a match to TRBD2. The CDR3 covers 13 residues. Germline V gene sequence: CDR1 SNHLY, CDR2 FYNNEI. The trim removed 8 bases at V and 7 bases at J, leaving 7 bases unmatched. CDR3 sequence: CASGLAGAGTQYF. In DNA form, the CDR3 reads TGTGCCAGCGGGCTAGCGGGGGCGGGGACCCAGTACTTC.

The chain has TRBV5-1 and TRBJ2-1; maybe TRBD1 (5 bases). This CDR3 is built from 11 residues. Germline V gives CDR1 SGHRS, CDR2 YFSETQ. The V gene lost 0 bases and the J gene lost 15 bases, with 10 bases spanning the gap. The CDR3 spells CASSLAGLWFF. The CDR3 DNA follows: TGCGCCAGCAGCTTGGCAGGGCTATGGTTCTTC.

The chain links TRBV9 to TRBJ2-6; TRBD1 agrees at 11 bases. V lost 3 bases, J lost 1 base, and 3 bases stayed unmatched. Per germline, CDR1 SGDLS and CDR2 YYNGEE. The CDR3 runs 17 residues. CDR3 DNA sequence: TGTGCCAGCAGCGGGGGACAGGGGGTTTCTGGGGCCAACGTCCTGACTTTC. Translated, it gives CASSGGQGVSGANVLTF. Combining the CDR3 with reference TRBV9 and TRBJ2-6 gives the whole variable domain DSGVTQTPKHLITATGQRVTLRCSPRSGDLSVYWYQQSLDQGLQFLIQYYNGEERAKGNILERFSAQQFPDLHSELNLSSLELGDSALYFCASSGGQGVSGANVLTFGAGSRLTVL.

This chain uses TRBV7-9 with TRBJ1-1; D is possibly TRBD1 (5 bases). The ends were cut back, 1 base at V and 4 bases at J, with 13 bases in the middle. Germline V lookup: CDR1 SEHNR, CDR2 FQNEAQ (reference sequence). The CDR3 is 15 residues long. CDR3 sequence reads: CASSLVSRVGTEAFF. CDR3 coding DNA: TGTGCCAGCAGCTTAGTTAGCAGGGTCGGCACTGAAGCTTTCTTT. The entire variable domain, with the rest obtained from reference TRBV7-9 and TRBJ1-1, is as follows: DTGVSQNPRHKITKRGQNVTFRCDPISEHNRLYWYRQTLGQGPEFLTYFQNEAQLEKSRLLSDRFSAERPKGSFSTLEIQRTEQGDSAMYLCASSLVSRVGTEAFFGQGTRLTVV.

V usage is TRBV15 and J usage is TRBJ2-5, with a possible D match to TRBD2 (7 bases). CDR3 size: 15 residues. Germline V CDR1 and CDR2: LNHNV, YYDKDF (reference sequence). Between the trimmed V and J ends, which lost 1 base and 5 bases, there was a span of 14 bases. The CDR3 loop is CATSRAGGPVETQYF. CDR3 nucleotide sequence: TGTGCCACCAGCAGAGCCGGGGGGCCTGTGGAGACCCAGTACTTC.

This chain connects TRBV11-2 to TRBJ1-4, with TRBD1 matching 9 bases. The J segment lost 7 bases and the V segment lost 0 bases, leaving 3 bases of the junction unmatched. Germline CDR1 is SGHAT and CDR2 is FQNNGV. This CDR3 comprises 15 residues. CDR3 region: CASSLEGQGFEKLFF. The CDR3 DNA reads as TGTGCCAGCAGCTTAGAGGGACAGGGTTTTGAAAAACTGTTTTTT.

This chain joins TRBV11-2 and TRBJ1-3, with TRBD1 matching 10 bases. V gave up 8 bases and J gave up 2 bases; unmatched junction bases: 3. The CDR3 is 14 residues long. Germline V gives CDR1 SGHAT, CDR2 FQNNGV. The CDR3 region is CASRQGATGNTIYF. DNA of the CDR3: TGTGCCAGCCGACAGGGGGCTACTGGAAACACCATATATTTT.

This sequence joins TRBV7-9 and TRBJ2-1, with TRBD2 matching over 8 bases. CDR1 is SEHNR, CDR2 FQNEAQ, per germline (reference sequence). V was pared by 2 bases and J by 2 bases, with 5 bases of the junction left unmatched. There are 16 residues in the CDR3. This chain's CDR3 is CASSLIKGLAYNEQFF. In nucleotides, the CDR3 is TGTGCCAGCAGCTTAATCAAGGGACTAGCCTACAATGAGCAGTTCTTC.

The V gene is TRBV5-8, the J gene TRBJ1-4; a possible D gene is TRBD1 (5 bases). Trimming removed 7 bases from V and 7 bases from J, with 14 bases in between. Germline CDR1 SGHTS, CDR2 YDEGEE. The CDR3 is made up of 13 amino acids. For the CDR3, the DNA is TGTGCCAGCGGCCGGGGGAGGATTGAAAAACTGTTTTTT. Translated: CASGRGRIEKLFF. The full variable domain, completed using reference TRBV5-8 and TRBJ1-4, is EAGVTQSPTHLIKTRGQQATLRCSPISGHTSVYWYQQALGLGLQFLLWYDEGEERNRGNFPPRFSGRQFPNYSSELNVNALELEDSALYLCASGRGRIEKLFFGSGTQLSVL.

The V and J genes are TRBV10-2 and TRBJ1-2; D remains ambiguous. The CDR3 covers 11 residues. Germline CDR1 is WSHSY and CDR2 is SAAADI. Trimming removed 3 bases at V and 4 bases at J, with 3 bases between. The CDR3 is CASSDSYGYTF. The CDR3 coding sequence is TGCGCCAGCAGTGACTCCTATGGCTACACCTTC.

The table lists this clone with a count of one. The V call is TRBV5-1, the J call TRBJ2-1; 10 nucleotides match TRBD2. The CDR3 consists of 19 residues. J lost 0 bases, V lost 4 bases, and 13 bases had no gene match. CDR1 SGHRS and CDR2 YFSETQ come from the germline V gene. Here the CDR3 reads CASSPSPPSSGGSYNEQFF. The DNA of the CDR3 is TGCGCCAGCAGCCCGAGTCCCCCTTCTAGCGGGGGCTCCTACAATGAGCAGTTCTTC.

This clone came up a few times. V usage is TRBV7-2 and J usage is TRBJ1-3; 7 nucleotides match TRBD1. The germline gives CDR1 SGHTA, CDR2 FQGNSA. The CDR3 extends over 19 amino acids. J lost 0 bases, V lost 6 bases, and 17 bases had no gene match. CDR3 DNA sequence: TGTGCCAGCAGTCCCGGGACAGCACAGGAAAAACACTCTGGAAACACCATATATTTT. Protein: CASSPGTAQEKHSGNTIYF.

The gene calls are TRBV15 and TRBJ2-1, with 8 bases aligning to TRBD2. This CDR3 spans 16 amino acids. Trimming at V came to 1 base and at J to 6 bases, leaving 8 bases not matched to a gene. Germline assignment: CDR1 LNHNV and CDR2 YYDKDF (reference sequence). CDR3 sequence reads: CATSRGGGGGSNEQFF. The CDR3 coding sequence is TGTGCCACCAGCAGAGGGGGAGGCGGGGGGAGCAATGAGCAGTTCTTC.

DNA of the CDR3: TGTGCCAGCAGCCCGAGGGCAGACAGGGGTAACGGATCACCCCTCCACTTT. The encoded protein is CASSPRADRGNGSPLHF. The V gene is TRBV7-8, the J gene TRBJ1-6; 8 positions agree with TRBD1. The CDR3 is 17 amino acids. In germline, CDR1 is SGHVS, CDR2 FQNEAQ. The V segment lost 5 bases and the J segment 10 bases; nucleotides outside the gene matches: 16.

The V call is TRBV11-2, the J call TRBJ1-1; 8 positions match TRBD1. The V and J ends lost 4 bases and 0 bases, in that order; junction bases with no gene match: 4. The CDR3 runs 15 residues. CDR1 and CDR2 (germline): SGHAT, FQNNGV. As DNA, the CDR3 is TGTGCCAGCAGCTCCTCGGACAGGGTGAACACTGAAGCTTTCTTT. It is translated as CASSSSDRVNTEAFF.

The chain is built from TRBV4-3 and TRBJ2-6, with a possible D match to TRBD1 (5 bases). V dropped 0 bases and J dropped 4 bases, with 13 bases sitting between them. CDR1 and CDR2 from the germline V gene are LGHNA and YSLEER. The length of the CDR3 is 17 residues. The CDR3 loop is CASSQDGAGRGANVLTF. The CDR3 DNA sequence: TGCGCCAGCAGCCAAGATGGGGCAGGGCGAGGGGCCAACGTCCTGACTTTC.

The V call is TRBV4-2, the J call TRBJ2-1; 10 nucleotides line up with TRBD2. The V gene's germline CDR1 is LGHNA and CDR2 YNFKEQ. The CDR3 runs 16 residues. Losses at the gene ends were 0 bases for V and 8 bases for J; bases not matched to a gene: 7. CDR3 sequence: CASSQDQRGGPDEQFF. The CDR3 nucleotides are TGTGCCAGCAGCCAAGATCAGCGGGGGGGCCCCGATGAGCAGTTCTTC.

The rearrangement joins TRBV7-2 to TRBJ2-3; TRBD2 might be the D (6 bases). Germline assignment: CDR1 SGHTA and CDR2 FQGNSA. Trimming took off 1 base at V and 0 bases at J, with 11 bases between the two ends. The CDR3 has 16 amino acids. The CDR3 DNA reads TGTGCCAGCAGCTTAGGCGGGGCTGCTAGCACAGATACGCAGTATTTT. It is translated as CASSLGGAASTDTQYF.

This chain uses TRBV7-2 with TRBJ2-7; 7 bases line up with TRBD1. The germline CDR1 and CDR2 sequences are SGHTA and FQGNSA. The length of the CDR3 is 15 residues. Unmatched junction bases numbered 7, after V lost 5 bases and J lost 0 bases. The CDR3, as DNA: TGTGCCAGCAGCCAGCCGACAGGGTTCTCCTACGAGCAGTACTTC. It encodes CASSQPTGFSYEQYF.

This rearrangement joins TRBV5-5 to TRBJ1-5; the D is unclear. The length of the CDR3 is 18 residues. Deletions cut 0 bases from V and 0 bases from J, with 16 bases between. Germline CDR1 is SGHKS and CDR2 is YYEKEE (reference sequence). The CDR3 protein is CASSLDRPDLYSNQPQHF. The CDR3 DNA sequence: TGTGCCAGCAGCTTGGACAGACCAGACCTCTATAGCAATCAGCCCCAGCATTTT. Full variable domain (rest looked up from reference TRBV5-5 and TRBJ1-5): DAGVTQSPTHLIKTRGQQVTLRCSPISGHKSVSWYQQVLGQGPQFIFQYYEKEERGRGNFPDRFSARQFPNYSSELNVNALLLGDSALYLCASSLDRPDLYSNQPQHFGDGTRLSIL.